This T cell receptor (beta chain) appears in the sequencing data of a study of T cell responses to AZD1222 COVID-19 vaccine. Sequencing used immunoSEQ multiplex PCR; TCRdb keeps in-frame clones, though not all of them. Of approximately 110,000 clones in the sample, around 96% were seen once. V was cut by 0 bases and J by 5 bases, with 11 bases left in between. Germline assignment: CDR1 MNHEY and CDR2 SVGAGI. The CDR3 runs to 15 residues. Specimen: peripheral blood, collected on day 0 of AZD1222 vaccination. The chain combines TRBV6-5 with TRBJ1-5, with unresolved D. The clonotype originates from an adult in good health. The CDR3 DNA reads as TGTGCCAGCAGTTACTCCGCAGGATGGGATCAGCCCCAGCATTTT. Translating gives CASSYSAGWDQPQHF.